This entry is about one T cell receptor beta chain. The data belong to a study of blood T cell repertoires in COVID-19. Study-level background: From the United States, Italy and Spain came samples of acute and convalescent COVID-19.

The repertoire was sequenced with immunoSEQ multiplex PCR; TCRdb's copy has only in-frame clones and lacks some. Of 100,000 to 150,000 clones listed, about four fifths are singletons. This clonotype was obtained from a man aged 40-50 years with active or convalescent COVID-19. The sequencing input was peripheral blood.

This chain's CDR3 is CSGGQQETQYF. For the CDR3, the DNA is TGCAGCGGGGGACAGCAAGAGACCCAGTACTTC. This chain connects TRBV29-1 to TRBJ2-5; 7 bases are shared with TRBD1. With 7 bases clipped from V and 2 bases from J, the junction kept 1 base outside the gene matches. The CDR3 has 11 residues. Germline CDR1 SQVTM, CDR2 ANQGSEA.